This is a list of T cell receptor beta chains from one sample in a study of CD8 T cells in ankylosing spondylitis. TCRdb reprocessed the 5' RACE reads with MiXCR, giving one entry per CDR3 protein. Among about 100,000 distinct CDR3 sequences listed, 20% to 30% were seen once. The sequenced sample was synovial fluid, either unsorted or a sorted T cell fraction (not recorded which). The receptor source for this set is a male donor with ankylosing spondylitis. The CDR3 runs from the conserved cysteine through the conserved F or W. The D gene is left open where the match is weak. Expanded clones get a size class; other rows say once, few or many, or leave the size out.

TRBV12-3/TRBV12-4	-	-	TRBJ2-1	CASSLERGEYNEQFF	TGTGCCAGCAGTTTAGAGAGGGGAGAGTACAATGAGCAGTTCTTC
TRBV20-1	-	-	TRBJ1-5	CSARPPLSNQPQHF	TGCAGTGCTAGACCACCCCTGAGCAATCAGCCCCAGCATTTT
TRBV7-9	-	-	TRBJ1-2	CASSLGGGRFNGYTF	TGTGCCAGCAGCTTAGGTGGAGGGAGGTTTAATGGCTACACCTTC
TRBV29-1	few	-	TRBJ1-4	CSTVVREKLFF	TGCAGCACCGTAGTAAGGGAAAAACTGTTTTTT
TRBV5-1	-	TRBD1	TRBJ2-2	CASSLDMGQGTGELFF	TGCGCCAGCAGCCTGGATATGGGACAGGGGACCGGGGAGCTGTTTTTT
TRBV11-2	-	-	TRBJ2-7	CASSLGRMSSYEQYF	TGTGCCAGCAGCTTGGGACGCATGAGCTCCTACGAGCAGTACTTC
TRBV2	many	-	TRBJ1-5	CASSDTNQPQHF	TGTGCCAGCAGTGATACTAACCAGCCCCAGCATTTT
TRBV7-2	many	TRBD1	TRBJ1-1	CASSSVLGQGTEAFF	TGTGCCAGCAGCTCCGTCTTGGGACAGGGAACTGAAGCTTTCTTT
TRBV7-8	many	-	TRBJ2-7	CASSLEVGGQSWEQYF	TGTGCCAGCAGCTTAGAGGTTGGAGGCCAGTCGTGGGAGCAGTACTTC
TRBV7-9	-	TRBD1	TRBJ1-3	CASSRTGGANTIYF	TGTGCCAGCAGCCGCACAGGGGGCGCAAACACCATATATTTT
TRBV20-1	few	-	TRBJ2-5	CSAAGTLQETQYF	TGCAGTGCAGCTGGGACTCTACAAGAGACCCAGTACTTC
TRBV6-1	-	-	TRBJ1-2	CASSVTGTRGDHTF	TGTGCCAGCAGTGTTACCGGGACCAGGGGTGATCACACCTTC
TRBV12-3/TRBV12-4	few	-	TRBJ2-1	CASSFASSYNEQFF	TGTGCCAGCAGTTTTGCGAGCTCCTACAATGAGCAGTTCTTC
TRBV12-3/TRBV12-4	many	-	TRBJ2-1	CASSWGDRRREQFF	TGTGCCAGCAGTTGGGGGGACCGACGCCGTGAGCAGTTCTTC
TRBV12-3/TRBV12-4	few	-	TRBJ2-7	CASSFQQFSYEQYF	TGTGCCAGCAGTTTCCAGCAGTTCTCCTACGAGCAGTACTTC
TRBV5-1	-	TRBD1	TRBJ1-2	CASSLGQGVVYTF	TGCGCCAGCAGCTTGGGACAGGGTGTTGTCTACACCTTC
TRBV12-3/TRBV12-4	once	-	TRBJ2-1	CASSQRPETYNEQFF	TGTGCCAGCAGTCAAAGACCCGAGACCTACAATGAGCAGTTCTTC
TRBV5-6	once	-	TRBJ1-2	CASSFQDSYDGYTF	TGTGCCAGCAGTTTTCAGGACAGTTATGATGGCTACACCTTC
TRBV28	-	TRBD2	TRBJ2-1	CASRIPGTSEYNEQFF	TGTGCCAGCAGAATTCCCGGGACTAGCGAGTACAATGAGCAGTTCTTC
TRBV4-2	-	TRBD1	TRBJ2-7	CASSLTGTGSYEQYF	TGTGCCAGCAGCCTTACCGGGACAGGATCCTACGAGCAGTACTTC
TRBV7-8	few	TRBD1	TRBJ1-1	CASSLNRDRGTEAFF	TGTGCCAGCAGCTTAAATCGGGACAGGGGCACTGAAGCTTTCTTT
TRBV20-1	few	TRBD2	TRBJ2-1	CSAPFPGLAYNEQFF	TGCAGTGCTCCTTTCCCGGGACTAGCCTACAATGAGCAGTTCTTC
TRBV11-2	-	-	TRBJ1-1	CASSLATSSTEAFF	TGTGCCAGCAGCTTAGCTACATCGAGCACTGAAGCTTTCTTT
TRBV10-3	few	TRBD1	TRBJ2-6	CAITRDSNSGANVLTF	TGTGCCATCACCAGGGACAGCAACTCTGGGGCCAACGTCCTGACTTTC
TRBV2	many	TRBD1	TRBJ1-1	CASGGQGATEAFF	TGTGCCAGCGGGGGACAGGGGGCAACTGAAGCTTTCTTT
TRBV20-1	-	TRBD1	TRBJ2-2	CSAKKTGVRSGELFF	TGCAGTGCTAAAAAGACAGGGGTTCGTTCCGGGGAGCTGTTTTTT
TRBV11-2	few	-	TRBJ1-3	CASSLTYGSGNTIYF	TGTGCCAGCAGCTTAACATACGGCTCTGGAAACACCATATATTTT
TRBV5-4	few	TRBD1	TRBJ2-1	CASRRQGGYNEQFF	TGTGCCAGCAGGCGACAGGGGGGGTACAATGAGCAGTTCTTC
TRBV20-1	many	TRBD2	TRBJ2-1	CSARLAGGYNEQFF	TGCAGTGCTAGACTAGCGGGAGGATACAATGAGCAGTTCTTC
TRBV5-1	few	-	TRBJ2-1	CASTMMGGKYNEQFF	TGCGCCAGCACCATGATGGGCGGGAAATACAATGAGCAGTTCTTC
TRBV7-8	-	-	TRBJ2-2	CASSPADRFTGELFF	TGTGCCAGCAGCCCCGCCGACAGGTTCACCGGGGAGCTGTTTTTT
TRBV30	-	-	TRBJ2-2	CAWSRDPSGGELFF	TGTGCCTGGAGCCGGGACCCCTCAGGCGGGGAGCTGTTTTTT
TRBV4-2	few	-	TRBJ2-3	CASSLGDSTDTQYF	TGTGCCAGCAGCCTGGGAGATAGCACAGATACGCAGTATTTT
TRBV12-3/TRBV12-4	-	TRBD1	TRBJ2-1	CASSRDRAFNNEQFF	TGTGCCAGCAGCCGTGACAGGGCTTTTAACAATGAGCAGTTCTTC
TRBV19	-	-	TRBJ1-1	CASSKSDGLNTEAFF	TGTGCCAGTAGTAAATCAGACGGGTTGAACACTGAAGCTTTCTTT
TRBV6-5	-	-	TRBJ2-2	CASSYWGGELFF	TGTGCCAGCAGTTACTGGGGCGGGGAGCTGTTTTTT
TRBV10-3	few	-	TRBJ2-1	CAIGAGFANEQFF	TGTGCCATCGGGGCGGGGTTCGCGAATGAGCAGTTCTTC
TRBV2	-	-	TRBJ2-4	CASSEARSIQYF	TGTGCCAGCAGTGAAGCCAGGAGCATTCAGTACTTC
TRBV7-8	-	-	TRBJ1-3	CASSFLGGRGRSGNTIYF	TGTGCCAGCAGCTTTTTGGGGGGTAGGGGTCGCTCTGGAAACACCATATATTTT
TRBV4-1	-	-	TRBJ2-2	CASSQDVGGYTGELFF	TGCGCCAGCAGCCAAGACGTGGGAGGTTACACCGGGGAGCTGTTTTTT
TRBV5-1	medium-sized	TRBD2	TRBJ2-5	CASSLEEREDKETQYF	TGCGCCAGCAGCTTGGAGGAGCGGGAGGATAAAGAGACCCAGTACTTC
TRBV6-1	many	TRBD2	TRBJ2-7	CASRFLMGSGNAYEQYF	TGTGCCAGCAGATTCCTGATGGGAAGCGGGAACGCCTACGAGCAGTACTTC
TRBV12-3/TRBV12-4	-	-	TRBJ1-5	CASSLDSMGNQPQHF	TGTGCCAGCAGTTTAGACAGCATGGGCAATCAGCCCCAGCATTTT
TRBV27	-	TRBD1	TRBJ1-6	CASRDRFSSYNSPLHF	TGTGCCAGCAGGGACAGGTTCAGCTCCTATAATTCACCCCTCCACTTT
TRBV12-3/TRBV12-4	-	-	TRBJ1-5	CASTVGGNQPQHF	TGTGCCAGCACCGTAGGGGGGAATCAGCCCCAGCATTTT
TRBV12-3/TRBV12-4	-	-	TRBJ2-1	CASSLTPVSSNEQFF	TGTGCCAGCAGCCTTACTCCAGTATCCTCCAATGAGCAGTTCTTC
TRBV20-1	-	-	TRBJ2-1	CSARGYNEQFF	TGCAGTGCTAGAGGTTACAATGAGCAGTTCTTC
TRBV5-1	few	-	TRBJ1-2	CASSDGGWDYGYTF	TGCGCCAGCAGCGATGGGGGTTGGGACTATGGCTACACCTTC
TRBV11-2	-	TRBD2	TRBJ2-1	CASSLGAGGPYEQFF	TGTGCCAGCAGCTTAGGTGCGGGAGGGCCTTATGAGCAGTTCTTC
TRBV20-1	many	TRBD2	TRBJ2-7	CSARQRASGSYEQYF	TGCAGTGCTCGACAACGGGCTAGCGGATCCTACGAGCAGTACTTC
TRBV11-2	-	TRBD2	TRBJ2-3	CASTAHTRGDRTDTQYF	TGTGCCAGCACAGCTCATACCCGGGGGGATCGCACAGATACGCAGTATTTT
TRBV20-1	-	-	TRBJ2-3	CSARGGLSTDTQYF	TGCAGTGCTAGAGGGGGACTTTCCACAGATACGCAGTATTTT
TRBV20-1	few	TRBD2	TRBJ2-7	CSTTGLANYEQYF	TGCAGTACAACGGGACTAGCGAACTACGAGCAGTACTTC
TRBV30	few	TRBD1	TRBJ2-2	CAWSVTGQGNTGELFF	TGTGCCTGGAGCGTGACGGGACAGGGGAACACCGGGGAGCTGTTTTTT
TRBV20-1	-	-	TRBJ1-1	CSAFATGNTEAFF	TGCAGTGCTTTCGCGACAGGGAACACTGAAGCTTTCTTT
TRBV30	-	-	TRBJ2-2	CAWSPRGSAYTGELFF	TGTGCCTGGAGTCCCCGGGGGAGCGCCTACACCGGGGAGCTGTTTTTT
TRBV5-6	-	TRBD2	TRBJ2-1	CASSLAEGLAGANEQFF	TGTGCCAGCAGCTTGGCCGAAGGACTAGCGGGAGCCAATGAGCAGTTCTTC
TRBV19	-	-	TRBJ2-7	CASSIAGNSYEQYF	TGTGCCAGTAGTATAGCCGGGAACTCCTACGAGCAGTACTTC
TRBV5-6	-	TRBD1	TRBJ2-2	CASSSDRVDTGELFF	TGTGCCAGCAGCTCGGACAGGGTCGACACCGGGGAGCTGTTTTTT